The rows below give T cell receptor beta chains drawn from one sample of a study of PD-1 blockade in classical Hodgkin lymphoma. Libraries were prepared by immunoSEQ multiplex PCR; TCRdb keeps only in-frame clonotypes and omits some of them. The repertoire holds about 20,000 clones, with 90% as singletons. The sample comprised peripheral blood mononuclear cells (PBMCs). The receptors derive from a human donor with classical Hodgkin lymphoma. The conserved cysteine and the conserved F or W are not part of the CDR3 here. Each record gives: J gene, clone size, V gene, CDR3 protein. Clone size is stated in some rows and not others, as once, few, many or a class when expanded.

j_gene: TRBJ1-1; abundance: -; v_gene: TRBV27; CDR3aa: ASSFGGNTEAF
j_gene: TRBJ1-2; abundance: -; v_gene: TRBV7-9; CDR3aa: ASSRQGADYGYT
j_gene: TRBJ1-1; abundance: -; v_gene: TRBV25-1; CDR3aa: ASSALAGEITEAF
j_gene: TRBJ2-7; abundance: -; v_gene: TRBV28; CDR3aa: ASSLWAGVTHEQY
j_gene: TRBJ2-1; abundance: -; v_gene: TRBV28; CDR3aa: ASRAQLATEQF
j_gene: TRBJ2-1; abundance: -; v_gene: TRBV6-5; CDR3aa: ASTPSGDLYNEQF
j_gene: TRBJ2-7; abundance: -; v_gene: TRBV25-1; CDR3aa: ASSDGAPGAYEQY
j_gene: TRBJ1-1; abundance: -; v_gene: TRBV29-1; CDR3aa: SVRTGGYTEAF
j_gene: TRBJ1-1; abundance: -; v_gene: TRBV18; CDR3aa: ASSPTQGSTEAF
j_gene: TRBJ2-3; abundance: -; v_gene: TRBV28; CDR3aa: ASSSAAMRDTQY
j_gene: TRBJ1-1; abundance: -; v_gene: TRBV9; CDR3aa: ASSVAQNTEAF
j_gene: TRBJ1-1; abundance: few; v_gene: TRBV5-8; CDR3aa: ASSFTGHLTNTEAF
j_gene: TRBJ2-5; abundance: -; v_gene: TRBV7-6; CDR3aa: ASSPGLEETQY
j_gene: TRBJ2-1; abundance: -; v_gene: TRBV7-2; CDR3aa: ASSLVAGGNNEQF
j_gene: TRBJ2-7; abundance: few; v_gene: TRBV6-5; CDR3aa: ASSRTPRGTYEQY
j_gene: TRBJ1-5; abundance: -; v_gene: TRBV4-2; CDR3aa: ASSQGRGGDQPQH
j_gene: TRBJ2-5; abundance: -; v_gene: TRBV14; CDR3aa: ASSQGSLAGGHQETQY
j_gene: TRBJ2-5; abundance: -; v_gene: TRBV4-1; CDR3aa: ASSLAGTQETQY
j_gene: TRBJ2-7; abundance: -; v_gene: TRBV6-5; CDR3aa: ASMWSPDPLYEQY
j_gene: TRBJ1-1; abundance: -; v_gene: TRBV18; CDR3aa: ASSPQGAEAF
j_gene: TRBJ2-1; abundance: -; v_gene: TRBV2; CDR3aa: ASSTDRGDYNEQF
j_gene: TRBJ1-3; abundance: -; v_gene: TRBV18; CDR3aa: ASSTDSAGNTIY
j_gene: TRBJ1-5; abundance: once; v_gene: TRBV19; CDR3aa: ASSPRRTSNQPQH
j_gene: TRBJ2-6; abundance: -; v_gene: TRBV4-1; CDR3aa: ASKGVSGANVLT
j_gene: TRBJ2-1; abundance: -; v_gene: TRBV10-3; CDR3aa: AIRTGTGGYNEQF
j_gene: TRBJ2-3; abundance: -; v_gene: TRBV7-3; CDR3aa: ASSQLAEPTDTQY
j_gene: TRBJ1-1; abundance: -; v_gene: TRBV29-1; CDR3aa: SVKQGSGNTEAF
j_gene: TRBJ2-1; abundance: -; v_gene: TRBV15; CDR3aa: ATSSKYSNEQF
j_gene: TRBJ1-1; abundance: -; v_gene: TRBV30; CDR3aa: AWNPGTQNTEAF
j_gene: TRBJ2-2; abundance: -; v_gene: TRBV4-2; CDR3aa: ASSPSLREGGELF
j_gene: TRBJ1-3; abundance: -; v_gene: TRBV19; CDR3aa: ASSPWGNTIY
j_gene: TRBJ1-2; abundance: few; v_gene: TRBV19; CDR3aa: ASSTGVANYGYT
j_gene: TRBJ2-3; abundance: -; v_gene: TRBV7-2; CDR3aa: ASSSRTDTQY
j_gene: TRBJ1-1; abundance: -; v_gene: TRBV5-5; CDR3aa: ASSQDRGGFTEAF
j_gene: TRBJ2-3; abundance: -; v_gene: TRBV14; CDR3aa: ASSPMRDSLLNTQY
j_gene: TRBJ2-1; abundance: once; v_gene: TRBV5-6; CDR3aa: ASSLGPSSYNEQF
j_gene: TRBJ1-1; abundance: -; v_gene: TRBV5-8; CDR3aa: ASMLGGGMNTEAF
j_gene: TRBJ1-2; abundance: -; v_gene: TRBV7-9; CDR3aa: ASSQAYGYT
j_gene: TRBJ2-7; abundance: -; v_gene: TRBV15; CDR3aa: ATSQSDSGQY
j_gene: TRBJ2-3; abundance: -; v_gene: TRBV30; CDR3aa: AWSVTTDTQY
j_gene: TRBJ2-1; abundance: once; v_gene: TRBV14; CDR3aa: ASSYGTSGGGYNEQF
j_gene: TRBJ2-1; abundance: -; v_gene: TRBV7-7; CDR3aa: ASSPLAGGNNEQF
j_gene: TRBJ2-1; abundance: once; v_gene: TRBV6-5; CDR3aa: ASSYSGPASEQF
j_gene: TRBJ1-5; abundance: -; v_gene: TRBV30; CDR3aa: AWSRDRAGQPQH
j_gene: TRBJ2-5; abundance: -; v_gene: TRBV6-1; CDR3aa: ASSEALGLAGGPETQY
j_gene: TRBJ1-4; abundance: -; v_gene: TRBV11-2; CDR3aa: ASSPGEKLF
j_gene: TRBJ2-2; abundance: -; v_gene: TRBV7-9; CDR3aa: ASSQGAHGELF
j_gene: TRBJ1-1; abundance: once; v_gene: TRBV6-1; CDR3aa: ASSEADRGLGSMNTEAF
j_gene: TRBJ1-6; abundance: -; v_gene: TRBV27; CDR3aa: ASSSPRRALNSPLH
j_gene: TRBJ2-7; abundance: once; v_gene: TRBV15; CDR3aa: ATTGTGNFYEQY
j_gene: TRBJ2-2; abundance: -; v_gene: TRBV10-3; CDR3aa: ATGGGSVFTGELF
j_gene: TRBJ1-2; abundance: -; v_gene: TRBV10-3; CDR3aa: AISGRGGAYGYT
j_gene: TRBJ2-3; abundance: -; v_gene: TRBV2; CDR3aa: ASLNRDITDTQY
j_gene: TRBJ2-5; abundance: -; v_gene: TRBV5-1; CDR3aa: ASSLGGGRGQETQY
j_gene: TRBJ1-4; abundance: -; v_gene: TRBV7-9; CDR3aa: ASSVETGRYEKLF
j_gene: TRBJ2-3; abundance: -; v_gene: TRBV28; CDR3aa: ASVDGPPVTDTQY
j_gene: TRBJ1-3; abundance: -; v_gene: TRBV6-5; CDR3aa: ASSIGGGGNTIY
j_gene: TRBJ1-2; abundance: -; v_gene: TRBV10-2; CDR3aa: ASMRSTGNYGYT
j_gene: TRBJ2-7; abundance: once; v_gene: TRBV25-1; CDR3aa: ASSDVLYEQY